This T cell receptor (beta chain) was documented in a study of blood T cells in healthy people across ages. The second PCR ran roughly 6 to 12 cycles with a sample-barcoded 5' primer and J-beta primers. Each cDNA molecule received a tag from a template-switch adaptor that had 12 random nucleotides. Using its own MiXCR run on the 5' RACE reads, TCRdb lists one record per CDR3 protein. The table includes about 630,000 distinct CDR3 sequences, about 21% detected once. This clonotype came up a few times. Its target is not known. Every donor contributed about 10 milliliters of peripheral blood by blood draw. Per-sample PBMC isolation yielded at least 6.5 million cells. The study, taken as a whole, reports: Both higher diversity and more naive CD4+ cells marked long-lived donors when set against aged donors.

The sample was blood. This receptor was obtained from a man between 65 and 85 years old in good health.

Here the CDR3 reads CASSPGQGRILGNEQFF. The DNA of the CDR3 is TGTGCCAGCAGCCCCGGACAGGGACGGATCCTTGGCAATGAGCAGTTCTTC. The rearrangement links TRBV6-1 to TRBJ2-1; 8 nucleotides match TRBD1. This CDR3 is built from 17 residues. Germline CDR1 is MNHNS and CDR2 is SASEGT. Trimming at V came to 6 bases and at J to 6 bases, leaving 16 bases not matched to a gene.